The sequence of this T cell receptor beta chain was determined in a study of identical twins listed by TCRdb under 2016. Context from the whole study: The study deep-sequenced TCR alpha and beta repertoires from monozygotic twins, unrelated adults of various ages and cord blood to test whether fetal clonotypes persist. To rule out contamination, replicate twin experiments were performed at different times with different library preparation protocols. The investigation overall reported the following: Recombination models systematically underestimated out-of-frame TCR alpha sharing in monozygotic twins but agreed with sharing between unrelated individuals. Conclusions relied on cross-sectional statistical analysis, since the same donors could not be followed over many years. Fewer insertions were carried by abundant cord blood beta clonotypes, a similar but weaker trend appeared in young adult naive repertoires, and no such trend appeared in memory repertoires. Zero-insertion analyses could be partly confounded by invariant T cells such as MAIT and iNKT, though diverse VJ usage argued against such confounding for most clonotypes. A weaker excess of twin sharing was found in beta out-of-frame sequences because the signal-to-noise ratio was lowered by fewer shared sequences. Compared with coincidental sharing between unrelated individuals, an excess of low generation-probability sequences was observed among out-of-frame TCR alpha sequences shared between twins.

To note about this clonotype: Its antigen is unknown. The input lacks base qualities; no much larger clone sits a single base away.

The library was built by means of 5' RACE. Sequencing was performed on an Illumina HiSeq 2000. Template switching introduced a universal primer binding site; the final cDNA contained a unique molecular identifier, enabling accurate counting of TCR cDNA molecules. Specific primers in the conserved constant-segment region were used to synthesize first-strand cDNA for the TCR alpha and beta chains. To control for contamination, each cDNA library was double barcoded with a SMART-Mk sample barcode plus Illumina barcodes. TruSeq adapter sequences along with Illumina sample barcodes were introduced in two successive PCR steps. The Illumina HiSeq platform was used with custom primers to sequence TCR alpha and beta cDNA libraries. On the authors' methods: MiGEC was used to process raw reads and extract unique molecular identifiers, and MiXCR was used to find CDR3 positions. Recombination models were inferred per individual with the repgenHMM and IGoR tools using an EM algorithm. The analysis of shared clonotypes was done with the tcR package in R, with sharing normalized by the product of cloneset sizes. To study raw recombination without the effects of thymic and clonal selection, out-of-frame nonproductive sequences were analyzed. TCRdb trimmed the raw reads at Q25, called clones with MiXCR and kept productive beta chains. Records with the same CDR3 protein are collapsed into one entry carrying the most frequent genes and DNA. The V and J calls come from TCRdb's annotation, not from the publication. The sample includes 1.5 million to 2 million distinct CDR3 sequences, with roughly 35% observed a single time. Of the sample, 0.25% to 0.3% falls within the top ten clones.

The CDR3 contains 14 residues, cysteine and phenylalanine counted. Only the CDR3 DNA is retained, 42 bases long and in frame from the first base. Taken from the germline V gene, the CDR1 and CDR2 loops are SNHLY and FYNNEI. The junction shows trimming of 8 bases on V and 0 bases on J, plus 10 bases between the germline ends. Every donor in the study was a healthy Caucasian. This clonotype originated in a newborn girl in good health. Source material: cord blood. This chain joins TRBV2 to TRBJ2-2; no D gene call is confident. The CDR3 has the sequence CASDVLPNTGELFF. Read as DNA, the sequence is TGTGCCAGCGATGTCCTCCCGAACACCGGGGAGCTGTTTTTT.